The 18 T cell receptor beta chains given below trace back to one sample, sequenced in a study of cytomegalovirus exposure and HLA in healthy donors. Use of 60 Vbeta and 13 Jbeta primers characterized the PCR. TCRdb's copy holds only in-frame clones and misses some; the assay was immunoSEQ multiplex PCR. Here the sample spans 150,000 to 200,000 clones, approximately 86% being singletons. Sequenced material: PBMCs. The origin of the receptors is a woman under 30 in good health and CMV-seronegative.

The chain is built from TRBV11-2 and TRBJ2-1; 7 bases match TRBD1. This CDR3 is 16 amino acids long. In germline, CDR1 is SGHAT, CDR2 FQNNGV. Germline trimming cut 4 bases from V and 0 bases from J; bases unmatched to any gene: 6. The CDR3 DNA is TGTGCCAGCAGCTCAACTCCAGGGGGCTCCTACAATGAGCAGTTCTTC. This gives the protein CASSSTPGGSYNEQFF.

The chain recombines TRBV4-2 with TRBJ1-2; D ambiguous. V was trimmed by 0 bases and J by 4 bases, leaving 12 bases between them. The CDR3 is 15 amino acids. Germline V gene lookup returns CDR1 LGHNA and CDR2 YNFKEQ. The CDR3, as DNA: TGTGCCAGCAGCCAAGAGAACTTACAGCTCTATGGCTACACCTTC. This translates into CASSQENLQLYGYTF.

Only a few counts were recorded for this clone. V and J are TRBV5-1 and TRBJ1-1; TRBD1 matches at 7 bases. The trim removed 6 bases at V and 4 bases at J, leaving 12 bases unmatched. The CDR3 runs 15 residues. From germline, CDR1 is SGHRS and CDR2 YFSETQ. This CDR3 is CASNPSGGRTTEAFF. DNA for the CDR3: TGCGCCAGCAATCCTTCAGGGGGGCGGACCACTGAAGCTTTCTTT.

The chain joins TRBV2 to TRBJ2-3, with 10 bases lining up with TRBD1. V shed 6 bases, J shed 0 bases, and the junction held 3 bases outside the gene matches. Per the germline V gene, CDR1 is SNHLY and CDR2 is FYNNEI. This CDR3 comprises 15 residues. CDR3 sequence (DNA): TGTGCCAGCAGCCCGGGACAGGGGAGCACAGATACGCAGTATTTT. It yields the protein CASSPGQGSTDTQYF.

This chain links TRBV4-2 with TRBJ1-6, with D possibly being TRBD1 (5 bases). The ends were cut back, 9 bases at V and 7 bases at J, with 13 bases in the middle. The germline V gene has CDR1 LGHNA and CDR2 YNFKEQ. This CDR3 is 13 amino acids long. CDR3 nucleotide sequence: TGTGCCAGTGGGCTTGGGGGGAATTCACCCCTCCACTTT. Its translation is CASGLGGNSPLHF.

The sample holds one count of this clone. The J gene is TRBJ2-7, the V gene TRBV2; 9 bases match TRBD1. Trimming took 5 bases from V and 3 from J; bases not matched to a gene: 26. The CDR3 runs 21 residues. Germline V CDR1 and CDR2: SNHLY, FYNNEI. CDR3 sequence: CASSPLRGDRVVVRRVYEQYF. CDR3 in DNA: TGTGCCAGCAGTCCCCTCCGAGGGGACAGGGTCGTCGTCCGCAGAGTCTACGAGCAGTACTTC.

This clone showed up just once. The genes are TRBV28 and TRBJ2-7, with TRBD2 matching over 7 bases. With 5 bases clipped from V and 3 bases from J, the junction kept 10 bases outside the gene matches. Per the germline V gene, CDR1 is MDHEN and CDR2 is SYDVKM. There are 15 residues in the CDR3. The CDR3 region is CASSLGGTLDYEQYF. The CDR3 DNA follows: TGTGCCAGCAGTCTGGGAGGGACCTTGGACTACGAGCAGTACTTC. Drawing the rest from reference TRBV28 and TRBJ2-7, the complete variable domain is DVKVTQSSRYLVKRTGEKVFLECVQDMDHENMFWYRQDPGLGLRLIYFSYDVKMKEKGDIPEGYSVSREKKERFSLILESASTNQTSMYLCASSLGGTLDYEQYFGPGTRLTVT.

The V call is TRBV5-1, the J call TRBJ2-5; D call uncertain. This CDR3 contains 12 residues. Per the germline V gene, CDR1 is SGHRS and CDR2 is YFSETQ. Between the trimmed V and J ends, which lost 4 bases and 3 bases, there was a span of 7 bases. CDR3 DNA sequence: TGCGCCAGCAGCCCACATAAAGAGACCCAGTACTTC. Translating gives CASSPHKETQYF.

This clone showed up just a few times. Other DNA variants within this sample encode the same CDR3. V gene TRBV5-1 combines with J gene TRBJ1-4, with 10 bases fitting TRBD1. Germline-derived CDR1 and CDR2 are SGHRS and YFSETQ. J lost 6 bases, V lost 2 bases, and 1 base had no gene match. The CDR3 runs 14 residues. The CDR3 DNA reads as TGCGCCAGCAGCTTCGGGACAGGGGATGAAAAACTGTTTTTT. Translated: CASSFGTGDEKLFF.

The V gene is TRBV2, the J gene TRBJ1-5; the D gene is possibly TRBD1 (5 bases). V dropped 1 base and J dropped 7 bases, with 11 bases sitting between them. Germline CDR1 is SNHLY and CDR2 is FYNNEI. This CDR3 comprises 14 residues. The DNA for the CDR3 is TGTGCCAGCAGTGAAGACGCGGGGGGACAGCCCCAGCATTTT. This sequence encodes CASSEDAGGQPQHF.

The rearrangement uses TRBV7-9 and TRBJ2-2; D possibly corresponds to TRBD2 (6 bases). In germline, CDR1 is SEHNR, CDR2 FQNEAQ (reference sequence). This CDR3 is 15 amino acids long. V was clipped by 7 bases and J by 2 bases, with 14 bases between them. The CDR3 spells CASIRDFLNTGELFF. In nucleotides, the CDR3 is TGTGCCAGCATAAGGGACTTCTTAAACACCGGGGAGCTGTTTTTT. The whole variable domain, filled in from reference TRBV7-9 and TRBJ2-2, reads DTGVSQNPRHKITKRGQNVTFRCDPISEHNRLYWYRQTLGQGPEFLTYFQNEAQLEKSRLLSDRFSAERPKGSFSTLEIQRTEQGDSAMYLCASIRDFLNTGELFFGEGSRLTVL.

This clone was detected a few times. CDR3 DNA sequence: TGCAGCATAGGACAGGGTAACTCCTACGAGCAGTACTTC. This translates into CSIGQGNSYEQYF. The V call is TRBV29-1, the J call TRBJ2-7, with 8 bases lining up with TRBD1. Unmatched junction bases numbered 6, after V lost 8 bases and J lost 0 bases. The CDR3 totals 13 residues. Germline V lookup: CDR1 SQVTM, CDR2 ANQGSEA.

This chain connects TRBV9 to TRBJ2-1; the match to TRBD2 covers 8 bases. Germline V gene lookup returns CDR1 SGDLS and CDR2 YYNGEE. V was pared by 7 bases and J by 9 bases, with 18 bases of the junction left unmatched. The CDR3 has 16 amino acids. CDR3 in DNA: TGTGCCAGCGGCTTGCCCGGGGTAGCGGGACTTGGTGAGCAGTTCTTC. Protein product: CASGLPGVAGLGEQFF. The full variable domain, its missing parts supplied by reference TRBV9 and TRBJ2-1, is DSGVTQTPKHLITATGQRVTLRCSPRSGDLSVYWYQQSLDQGLQFLIQYYNGEERAKGNILERFSAQQFPDLHSELNLSSLELGDSALYFCASGLPGVAGLGEQFFGPGTRLTVL.

V and J are TRBV7-9 and TRBJ1-1; possible D gene TRBD1, 5 bases. V lost 1 base to trimming and J lost 1 base, with 7 bases between them. Germline CDR1 SEHNR, CDR2 FQNEAQ (reference sequence). The CDR3 extends over 14 amino acids. The CDR3 DNA sequence: TGTGCCAGCAGCTTAGATCAGGGGAACACTGAAGCTTTCTTT. Residues: CASSLDQGNTEAFF.

This clone was found a few times. The chain is built from TRBV27 and TRBJ2-1, with 11 bases matching TRBD2. J gave up 8 bases and V 0 bases, and 18 bases lay outside the gene matches. The CDR3 runs 20 residues. Germline V gene data show CDR1 as MNHEY and CDR2 as SMNVEV (reference sequence). CDR3 nucleotides: TGTGCCAGCAGTTTATCAGGGATAGCGGGAGGGCCGGCGTTAATGCATGAGCAGTTCTTC. Residues: CASSLSGIAGGPALMHEQFF.

This clone was seen just once. The rearrangement uses TRBV10-1 and TRBJ1-5; 8 nucleotides line up with TRBD1. Per the germline V gene, CDR1 is WNHNN and CDR2 is SYGVQD (reference sequence). V lost 4 bases to trimming and J lost 5 bases; unmatched junction nucleotides: 4. The CDR3 is made up of 14 amino acids. The chain's CDR3 is CASSVDRGDQPQHF. For the CDR3, the DNA is TGCGCCAGCAGTGTTGACAGGGGAGATCAGCCCCAGCATTTT.

This chain uses TRBV4-2 with TRBJ2-2; no clear D. Deletions cut 0 bases from V and 0 bases from J, with 11 bases between. This CDR3 contains 17 residues. From germline, CDR1 is LGHNA and CDR2 YNFKEQ. The CDR3 nucleotides read TGTGCCAGCAGCCAAGAACGTCCCGGTCCGAACACCGGGGAGCTGTTTTTT. It is translated as CASSQERPGPNTGELFF.

This chain joins TRBV19 and TRBJ2-7; D is possibly TRBD1 (5 bases). From germline, CDR1 is LNHDA and CDR2 SQIVND (reference sequence). The V gene lost 5 bases and the J gene lost 1 base, with 9 bases spanning the gap. The CDR3 sequence is 13 residues long. CDR3 protein: CASSVQGSYEQYF. The CDR3 DNA sequence: TGTGCCAGTAGTGTGCAGGGTTCCTACGAGCAGTACTTC.